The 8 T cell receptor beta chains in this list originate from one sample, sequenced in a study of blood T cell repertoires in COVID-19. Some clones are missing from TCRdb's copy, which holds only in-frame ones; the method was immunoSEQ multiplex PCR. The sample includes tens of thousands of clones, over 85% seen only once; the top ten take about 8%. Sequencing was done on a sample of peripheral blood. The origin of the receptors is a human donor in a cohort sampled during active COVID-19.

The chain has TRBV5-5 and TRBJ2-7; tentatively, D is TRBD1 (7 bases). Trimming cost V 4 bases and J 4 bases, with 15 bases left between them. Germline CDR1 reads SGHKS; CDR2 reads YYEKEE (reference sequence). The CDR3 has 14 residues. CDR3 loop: CASSPSTGRYEQYF. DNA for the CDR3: TGTGCCAGCAGCCCATCGACAGGGAGGTACGAGCAGTACTTC.

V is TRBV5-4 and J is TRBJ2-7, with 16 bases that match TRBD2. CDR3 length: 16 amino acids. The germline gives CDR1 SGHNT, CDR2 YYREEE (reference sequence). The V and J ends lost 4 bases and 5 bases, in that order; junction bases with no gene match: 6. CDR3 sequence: CASSRGLAGGRNEQYF. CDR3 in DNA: TGTGCCAGCAGCCGGGGACTAGCGGGAGGGAGGAACGAGCAGTACTTC.

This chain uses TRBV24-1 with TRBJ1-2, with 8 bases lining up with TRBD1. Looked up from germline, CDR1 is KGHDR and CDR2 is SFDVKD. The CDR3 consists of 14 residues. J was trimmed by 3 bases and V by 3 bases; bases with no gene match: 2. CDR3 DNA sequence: TGTGCCACCAGTGATACAGGGGGTTACTATGGCTACACCTTC. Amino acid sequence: CATSDTGGYYGYTF.

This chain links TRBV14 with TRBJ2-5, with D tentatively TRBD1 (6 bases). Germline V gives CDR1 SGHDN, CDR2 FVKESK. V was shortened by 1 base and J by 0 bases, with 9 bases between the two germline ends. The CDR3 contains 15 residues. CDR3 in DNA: TGTGCCAGCAGCCAAGGAGGGGGAAACCAAGAGACCCAGTACTTC. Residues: CASSQGGGNQETQYF. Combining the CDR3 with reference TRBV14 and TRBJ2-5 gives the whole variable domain EAGVTQFPSHSVIEKGQTVTLRCDPISGHDNLYWYRRVMGKEIKFLLHFVKESKQDESGMPNNRFLAERTGGTYSTLKVQPAELEDSGVYFCASSQGGGNQETQYFGPGTRLLVL.

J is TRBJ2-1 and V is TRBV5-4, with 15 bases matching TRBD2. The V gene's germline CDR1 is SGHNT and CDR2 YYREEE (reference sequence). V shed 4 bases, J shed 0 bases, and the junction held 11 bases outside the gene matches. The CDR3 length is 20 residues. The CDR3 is CASSPKGGLAGGLSYNEQFF. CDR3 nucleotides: TGTGCCAGCAGCCCAAAGGGGGGACTAGCGGGAGGACTCTCCTACAATGAGCAGTTCTTC.

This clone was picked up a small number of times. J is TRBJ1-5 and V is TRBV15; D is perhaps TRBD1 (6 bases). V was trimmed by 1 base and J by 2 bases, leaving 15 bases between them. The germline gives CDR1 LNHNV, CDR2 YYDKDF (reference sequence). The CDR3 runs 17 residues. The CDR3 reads CATSRAGHSKGNQPQHF. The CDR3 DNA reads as TGTGCCACCAGCAGAGCGGGACATTCTAAGGGCAATCAGCCCCAGCATTTT.

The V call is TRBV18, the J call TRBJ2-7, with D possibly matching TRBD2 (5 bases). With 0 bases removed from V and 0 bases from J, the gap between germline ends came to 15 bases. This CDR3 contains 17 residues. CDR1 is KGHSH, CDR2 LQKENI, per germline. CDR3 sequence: CASSPPSSGRSSYEQYF. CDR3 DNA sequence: TGTGCCAGCTCACCACCGTCAAGCGGCAGAAGCTCCTACGAGCAGTACTTC.

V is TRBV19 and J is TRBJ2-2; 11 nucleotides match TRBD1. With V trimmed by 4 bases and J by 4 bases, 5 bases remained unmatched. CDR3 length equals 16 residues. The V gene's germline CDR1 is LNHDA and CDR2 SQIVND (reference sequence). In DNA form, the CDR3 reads TGTGCCAGTAGTACCGGACAGGGGGCTGGCACCGGGGAGCTGTTTTTT. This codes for CASSTGQGAGTGELFF.